This TCR beta chain was profiled in a study of cytomegalovirus exposure and HLA in healthy donors. The wider study: In an earlier analysis, some 110 million unique TCR beta sequences were found from approximately 190 million T cells.

A single count supports this clone. Antigen specificity is unknown. Researchers ran the PCR with 60 Vbeta and 13 Jbeta primers. Data came from immunoSEQ multiplex PCR; TCRdb stores just in-frame clones and leaves some out. The repertoire consists of approximately 160,000 clones, with about 75% occurring once and the leading ten covering roughly 0.69%. Trimming took 3 bases from V and 2 from J, leaving 8 bases between them. This CDR3 has 14 amino acids. Germline V gene lookup returns CDR1 LNHDA and CDR2 SQIVND (reference sequence). Study-wide findings and caveats: While the bulk of TCR sequences proved rare, some public TCRs turned up in many donors.

The sequencing input was PBMCs. V usage is TRBV19 and J usage is TRBJ2-1; D is unresolved. This receptor was taken from a male donor in good health and CMV-seronegative. For the CDR3, the DNA is TGTGCCAGTAGTATGAGTAGCCCCTACAATGAGCAGTTCTTC. Encoded protein: CASSMSSPYNEQFF.